Listed here are 13 T cell receptor beta chains from one sample, sequenced in a study of healthy donors' naive CD4 and CD8 T cells. TCR libraries were built from about 520 ng of total RNA by linear amplification. Via MiXCR, TCRdb re-called the reads, giving one row per CDR3 protein. The table shows some 190,000 distinct CDR3 sequences, with over 60% occurring only once. Sequencing input: naive CD4+ and CD8+ T cells sorted from blood, pooled from several donors. Source of these receptors: a pool of human donors in good health; the sample pools cells from several healthy donors.

This clonotype has only a few counts. V is TRBV4-3 and J is TRBJ2-2; 11 positions match TRBD2. There are 18 residues in the CDR3. V lost 0 bases and J lost 7; bases outside the gene matches: 10. The germline gives CDR1 LGHNA, CDR2 YSLEER. CDR3 nucleotides: TGCGCCAGCAGCCAAGATAGCACTAGCGGGAGATTGAGCGGGGAGCTGTTTTTT. Amino acids: CASSQDSTSGRLSGELFF.

This sequence joins TRBV18 and TRBJ2-1, with TRBD2 identical over 11 bases. The CDR3 sequence is 19 residues long. The V gene's germline CDR1 is KGHSH and CDR2 LQKENI. V trimming: 1 base; J trimming: 0 bases; junction bases outside the gene matches: 8. The CDR3 DNA reads as TGTGCCAGCTCACCACGTCCTAGCGGGGGGCTCAGCTCCTACAATGAGCAGTTCTTC. Protein sequence: CASSPRPSGGLSSYNEQFF.

The CDR3 DNA reads as TGTGCCAGCAGCCCTGCAGAGAACACTGAAGCTTTCTTT. Encoded protein: CASSPAENTEAFF. The chain joins TRBV5-4 to TRBJ1-1, with D uncertain. Trimming cost V 4 bases and J 1 base, with 8 bases left between them. The CDR3 extends over 13 amino acids. Germline CDR1 SGHNT, CDR2 YYREEE (reference sequence).

About this clonotype: A read error may account for a junction end that differs from germline. V gene TRBV27 combines with J gene TRBJ2-5, with no clear D. The CDR3 totals 11 residues. In germline, CDR1 is MNHEY, CDR2 SMNVEV (reference sequence). The CDR3, as DNA: TGTGCCGGCAGTTTAGGAGAGACCCAGTACTTC. Protein: CAGSLGETQYF.

This clonotype showed up just a few times. V and J are TRBV29-1 and TRBJ2-5; no clear D. Trimming removed 7 bases at V and 0 bases at J, with 9 bases between. CDR1 is SQVTM and CDR2 is ANQGSEA in the germline V gene. The CDR3 is made up of 12 amino acids. The CDR3 DNA reads TGCAGCGCTCATACTTACCAAGAGACCCAGTACTTC. Translation gives CSAHTYQETQYF.

The chain joins TRBV29-1 to TRBJ1-1, with D uncertain. Germline CDR1 is SQVTM and CDR2 is ANQGSEA. This CDR3 has 11 amino acids. Trimming left V 7 bases short and J 1 base short, with 7 bases between. The CDR3: CSAPSNTEAFF. The DNA for the CDR3 is TGCAGCGCTCCTTCGAACACTGAAGCTTTCTTT.

This rearrangement joins TRBV5-6 to TRBJ2-2; 12 nucleotides agree with TRBD2. The J segment lost 3 bases and the V segment lost 4 bases, leaving 1 base of the junction unmatched. Germline V gives CDR1 SGHDT, CDR2 YYEEEE. The CDR3 is made up of 15 amino acids. The CDR3 is CASSRLAGDTGELFF. The CDR3 region has the DNA TGTGCCAGCAGCCGACTAGCGGGAGACACCGGGGAGCTGTTTTTT. The complete variable domain, with remaining parts taken from reference TRBV5-6 and TRBJ2-2, reads DAGVTQSPTHLIKTRGQQVTLRCSPKSGHDTVSWYQQALGQGPQFIFQYYEEEERQRGNFPDRFSGHQFPNYSSELNVNALLLGDSALYLCASSRLAGDTGELFFGEGSRLTVL.

This sequence joins TRBV29-1 and TRBJ1-1, with 8 bases aligning to TRBD1. J was trimmed by 5 bases and V by 7 bases; bases with no gene match: 6. Looked up from germline, CDR1 is SQVTM and CDR2 is ANQGSEA. This CDR3 has 12 residues. CDR3 in DNA: TGCAGCGCGAACAGGGGGAGGACTGAAGCTTTCTTT. The encoded protein is CSANRGRTEAFF.

This clonotype came up a few times. V usage is TRBV27 and J usage is TRBJ2-3; the D gene is possibly TRBD2 (6 bases). V was trimmed by 4 bases and J by 2 bases, leaving 13 bases between them. This CDR3 contains 15 residues. CDR1 is MNHEY, CDR2 SMNVEV, per germline (reference sequence). As DNA, the CDR3 is TGTGCCAGCAGTTACTTTGGGGGGTACACAGATACGCAGTATTTT. It yields the protein CASSYFGGYTDTQYF.

The V call is TRBV29-1, the J call TRBJ1-1; D is undetermined. This CDR3 comprises 14 residues. The ends were cut back, 8 bases at V and 4 bases at J, with 20 bases in the middle. Germline values: CDR1 SQVTM, CDR2 ANQGSEA. The CDR3, as DNA: TGCAGCTATTTCCCCTCTACCCAGAGCACTGAAGCTTTCTTT. Translated: CSYFPSTQSTEAFF.

This clonotype was picked up one time. The germline gene is not matched at one end of the junction; a read error may be the cause. The V call is TRBV2, the J call TRBJ1-3; D not certain. CDR1 SNHLY and CDR2 FYNNEI come from the germline V gene. CDR3 length: 15 residues. The CDR3 is CASSEGLWAGNTIYF. Written as DNA, the CDR3 is TGTGCCAGCAGCGAAGGACTCTGGGCTGGAAACACCATATATTTT.

In this sample, this clonotype turned up a few times. The V call is TRBV29-1, the J call TRBJ1-2; weak D call: TRBD1 (6 bases). Germline CDR1 is SQVTM and CDR2 is ANQGSEA. The ends were cut back, 5 bases at V and 4 bases at J, with 23 bases in the middle. This CDR3 has 16 residues. The CDR3 loop is CSVPVLSTRTAYGYTF. The CDR3 DNA is TGCAGCGTTCCCGTTCTATCGACCAGGACAGCCTATGGCTACACCTTC.

The genes are TRBV7-2 and TRBJ1-2; no clear D gene. V was shortened by 5 bases and J by 1 base, with 14 bases between the two germline ends. Germline V gene lookup returns CDR1 SGHTA and CDR2 FQGNSA. The CDR3 spans 15 residues. CDR3 nucleotides: TGTGCCAGCAGCCAAAACAGTGGGAGTAACTATGGCTACACCTTC. This sequence encodes CASSQNSGSNYGYTF.